These 26 T cell receptor beta chains were all obtained from the same sample, sequenced in a study of glioma-infiltrating T cells. Using RNA template, CDR3s of TCR alpha and beta were amplified with iRepertoire arm-PCR. TCRdb passed the multiplex PCR reads through MiXCR, listing each CDR3 protein once. The sample contains some 160,000 distinct CDR3 sequences, around 42% of which appear only once. Sequencing input: glioma tissue, nonneoplastic brain tissue, or PBMCs (not recorded which). All receptors derive from a human donor with low-grade glioma or glioblastoma, undergoing nonglioma brain surgery, or in good health (not recorded which).

Worth noting for this clonotype: A much more abundant neighbour one base away suggests this may be a read error. The chain uses TRBV2 and TRBJ2-3, with a possible D match to TRBD2 (6 bases). CDR1 SNHLY and CDR2 FYNNEI come from the germline V gene. V was cut by 9 bases and J by 2 bases, with 15 bases left in between. The CDR3 sequence is 14 residues long. The CDR3, as DNA: TGTGCCAGACTACGGGGACTCCTCACAGATACGCAGTATTTT. This codes for CARLRGLLTDTQYF.

Points on this clonotype: A clone one base away is much larger, so this may be a read error. V usage is TRBV5-5 and J usage is TRBJ2-1; D could derive from TRBD1 or TRBD2 (5 bases each). The CDR3 is 15 residues long. From germline, CDR1 is SGHKS and CDR2 YYEKEE (reference sequence). The CDR3 nucleotides read TGCGCCAGAAGCTTAGGACAATCGGGGAACAATGAGCAGTTCTTC. Its protein product is CARSLGQSGNNEQFF.

On this clonotype itself: It may be a read error: a sequence one base away is much more abundant. The chain couples TRBV18 to TRBJ2-1; 7 bases fit TRBD2. Looked up from germline, CDR1 is KGHSH and CDR2 is LQKENI. The length of the CDR3 is 12 residues. The CDR3 DNA reads TGTGCCAGCTCACTTACTAGCGAAGAGCAGCTCTTC. It is translated as CASSLTSEEQLF.

In regard to this clonotype: A much larger clone sits a single nucleotide away, making a read error possible. This rearrangement joins TRBV28 to TRBJ2-2; no definite D call. V was clipped by 8 bases and J by 3 bases, with 7 bases between them. CDR3 length: 12 residues. Per the germline V gene, CDR1 is MDHEN and CDR2 is SYDVKM. The CDR3 region is CASALHTGELFF. The CDR3 coding sequence is TGTGCCAGCGCTTTACACACCGGGGAGCTGTTTTTT.

This clonotype was observed many times. The V gene is TRBV2, the J gene TRBJ2-3; weak D call: TRBD2 (5 bases). Between the trimmed V and J ends, which lost 10 bases and 4 bases, there was a span of 27 bases. Per germline, CDR1 SNHLY and CDR2 FYNNEI. CDR3 length: 17 amino acids. DNA for the CDR3: TGTGCCACGCTCTACTCCCTTAGCGCCCGAGCGCCAGATACGCAGTATTTT. It encodes CATLYSLSARAPDTQYF.

In its sample, this clonotype was seen many times. The rearrangement links TRBV27 to TRBJ1-6; the D is unclear. Between the trimmed V and J ends, which lost 8 bases and 9 bases, there was a span of 17 bases. From germline, CDR1 is MNHEY and CDR2 SMNVEV (reference sequence). This CDR3 comprises 14 residues. The CDR3 DNA follows: TGTGCCAGCGGATCCTATCCATTGGGTTCACCCCTCCACTTT. It translates to CASGSYPLGSPLHF.

This clonotype has a single count. A clone one base away is much larger, so this may be a read error. CDR3 amino acids: CASGYRGQGYTF. CDR3 DNA: TGTGCCAGCGGTTACAGAGGCCAAGGCTACACCTTC. The chain combines TRBV6-2 or TRBV6-3 with TRBJ1-2; D gene ambiguous. The CDR3 spans 12 residues. The germline V gene has CDR1 MNHEY and CDR2 SVGEGT.

This clonotype appeared a few times. A clone one base away is much larger, so this may be a read error. The chain employs TRBV6-1 and TRBJ2-7; D is possibly TRBD1 (6 bases). Trimming pared 6 bases from V and 4 bases from J, leaving 16 bases between. This CDR3 contains 14 residues. The V gene's germline CDR1 is MNHNS and CDR2 SASEGT. CDR3 loop: CASRHTGFRYEQYF. Written as DNA, the CDR3 is TGTGCCAGCAGGCACACAGGGTTCAGGTACGAGCAGTACTTC.

This clonotype was counted many times. The chain joins TRBV6-1 to TRBJ2-2; D not certain. The CDR3 is 13 amino acids. The V end was cut by 5 bases, the J end by 6 bases, with 10 bases between. From germline, CDR1 is MNHNS and CDR2 SASEGT. The CDR3 region is CASSFRTAGELFF. The DNA for the CDR3 is TGTGCCAGCAGTTTTAGGACGGCCGGGGAGCTGTTTTTT.

The V and J genes are TRBV3-1 and TRBJ2-3; no reliable D call. V dropped 5 bases and J dropped 2 bases, with 8 bases sitting between them. Germline CDR1 is LGHDT and CDR2 is YNNKEL (reference sequence). The CDR3 spans 13 residues. CDR3 in DNA: TGTGCCAGCAGCTCCTTTGTCACAGATACGCAGTATTTT. Protein product: CASSSFVTDTQYF.

The sample holds many counts of this clonotype. The chain couples TRBV27 to TRBJ2-7; 8 bases align to TRBD2. Germline V lookup: CDR1 MNHEY, CDR2 SMNVEV (reference sequence). The length of the CDR3 is 14 residues. The V segment lost 3 bases and the J segment 3 bases; nucleotides outside the gene matches: 4. The CDR3 DNA is TGTGCCAGCAGTTTTCGACTAGCGAACTACGAGCAGTACTTC. Protein: CASSFRLANYEQYF.

Many counts were recorded for this clonotype. The chain is built from TRBV27 and TRBJ2-7; D is perhaps TRBD1 (6 bases). The germline CDR1 and CDR2 sequences are MNHEY and SMNVEV (reference sequence). This CDR3 comprises 15 residues. V gave up 5 bases and J gave up 2 bases, with 16 bases separating them. The DNA of the CDR3 is TGTGCCAGCAGTCCCCGGGACACCCTTCCCTACGAGCAGTACTTC. Its translation: CASSPRDTLPYEQYF.

The chain recombines TRBV29-1 with TRBJ2-1; D might be TRBD2 (6 bases). Germline values: CDR1 SQVTM, CDR2 ANQGSEA. The germline V and J ends were trimmed by 3 bases and 4 bases, with 16 bases remaining between them. The CDR3 spans 15 residues. As DNA, the CDR3 is TGCAGCGTTGATGTGGGAGGAAGCTCATACAATGAGCAGTTCTTC. Its translation: CSVDVGGSSYNEQFF.

In regard to this clonotype: Just one base apart from a much larger clone, this may be a read error. V and J are TRBV6-1 and TRBJ2-2; 8 nucleotides agree with TRBD2. Germline trimming cut 4 bases from V and 5 bases from J; bases unmatched to any gene: 15. CDR3 length: 18 amino acids. Germline V lookup: CDR1 MNHNS, CDR2 SASEGT. The CDR3 spells CASSGAGTRGSFTGELFF. In nucleotides, the CDR3 is TGTGCCAGCAGTGGCGCCGGGACTAGAGGGAGCTTTACCGGGGAGCTGTTTTTT.

Only a few counts were recorded for this clonotype. A much larger clone differs by one base, so this may be a read error. The chain joins TRBV4-2 to TRBJ1-1, with D uncertain. The CDR3 runs 14 residues. In germline, CDR1 is LGHNA, CDR2 YNFKEQ. V lost 1 base to trimming and J lost 0 bases, with 6 bases between them. CDR3 in DNA: TGTGCCAGCAGCCAAGTGGATTTGAACACTGAAGCTTTCTTT. Encoded protein: CASSQVDLNTEAFF.

Many counts were recorded for this clonotype. A read error may produce the germline difference seen at one junction end. The chain combines TRBV12-3 or TRBV12-4 with TRBJ2-1; TRBD2 aligns across 7 bases. This CDR3 is built from 12 residues. The CDR3 loop reads CASSLAAREQFF. Here the CDR3 DNA reads TGTGCCAGCAGTCTAGCGGCCAGAGAGCAGTTCTTC.

About this clonotype itself: A much larger clone differs by one base, so this may be a read error. This chain links TRBV24-1 with TRBJ2-3; 7 nucleotides line up with TRBD1. CDR3 size: 13 residues. Germline V CDR1 and CDR2: KGHDR, SFDVKD. The CDR3: CATGDSSTDTKYF. DNA of the CDR3: TGTGCCACCGGGGACAGCAGCACAGATACGAAGTATTTT.

This clonotype occurred many times. This chain joins TRBV20-1 and TRBJ1-6, with 9 bases fitting TRBD1. Unmatched junction bases numbered 5, after V lost 6 bases and J lost 5 bases. This CDR3 has 14 amino acids. Germline V gives CDR1 DFQATT, CDR2 SNEGSKA (reference sequence). The CDR3 region has the DNA TGCAGTGCGACCGGGACAGGGAATAATTCACCCCTCCACTTT. Translation gives CSATGTGNNSPLHF.

This clonotype was counted at least ten times. The rearrangement uses TRBV28 and TRBJ2-3; 8 positions match TRBD1. The CDR3 totals 16 residues. With 2 bases clipped from V and 4 bases from J, the junction kept 8 bases outside the gene matches. The germline V gene has CDR1 MDHEN and CDR2 SYDVKM. CDR3 in amino acids: CASSLQTGAWADTQYF. The CDR3 coding sequence is TGTGCCAGCAGTTTACAGACAGGGGCTTGGGCAGATACGCAGTATTTT.

The chain is built from TRBV4-2 and TRBJ2-3; TRBD2 matches at 8 bases. V gave up 5 bases and J gave up 3 bases; unmatched junction bases: 13. Germline CDR1 reads LGHNA; CDR2 reads YNFKEQ. The length of the CDR3 is 17 residues. The CDR3 here is CASSKGIAGSGTDTQYF. CDR3 nucleotides: TGTGCCAGCAGCAAAGGAATAGCGGGAAGTGGGACAGATACGCAGTATTTT.

Points on this clonotype: Relative to the germline gene, one junction end is altered; a read error may explain this. The genes are TRBV7-2 and TRBJ1-1, with D unclear. Germline CDR1 is SGHTA and CDR2 is FQGNSA. The CDR3 has 14 residues. The CDR3 DNA reads as TGTGCAAGCAGAAGGACGCTTTGGAACACTGAAGCTTTCTTT. Amino acids: CASRRTLWNTEAFF.

CDR3 sequence (DNA): TGCAGTGATACACCGTGGGACAGAGGCTCTGAAGCTTTCTTT. Amino acid sequence: CSDTPWDRGSEAFF. The genes are TRBV20-1 and TRBJ1-1; 7 nucleotides align to TRBD1. The CDR3 loop spans 14 amino acids. V shed 7 bases and J 6 bases; nucleotides not matched to a gene: 14. Per the germline V gene, CDR1 is DFQATT and CDR2 is SNEGSKA (reference sequence).

About this clonotype: Mismatch with germline at one junction end may stem from a read error. The chain recombines TRBV6-2 or TRBV6-3 with TRBJ1-5, with a tentative D call TRBD1 (6 bases). Germline values: CDR1 MNHEY, CDR2 SVGEGT. The CDR3 extends over 15 amino acids. CDR3 coding DNA: TGTGCCACCACGCTTATAGGGGGAAAAACTCAGACCCAGCATTTT. It codes for CATTLIGGKTQTQHF.

As regards this clonotype: Sequence at one end of the junction differs from germline and may be a read error. The V gene is TRBV3-1, the J gene TRBJ1-2; D is undetermined. In germline, CDR1 is LGHDT, CDR2 YNNKEL (reference sequence). The CDR3 consists of 14 residues. DNA of the CDR3: TGTGCCAGCCGCCAAGAGTTAGGTTCGCGGGGCTACACCTTC. Amino acids: CASRQELGSRGYTF.

The rearrangement uses TRBV3-1 and TRBJ2-7; TRBD2 might be the D (6 bases). Germline V gene data show CDR1 as LGHDT and CDR2 as YNNKEL (reference sequence). The germline V and J ends were trimmed by 4 bases and 5 bases, with 18 bases remaining between them. This CDR3 comprises 15 residues. CDR3 region: CASSLTSLQVDEQYF. The CDR3 bases are TGTGCCAGCAGCCTCACTAGCCTTCAAGTCGACGAGCAGTACTTC.

J is TRBJ2-3 and V is TRBV5-6, with 11 positions matching TRBD2. The J call may be in error: the DNA end matches TRBJ2-5 better. There are 15 residues in the CDR3. Germline V gene lookup returns CDR1 SGHDT and CDR2 YYEEEE. In DNA, the CDR3 is TGTGCCAGCAGAATCCTAGCGGGAGGTAGAGAGACCCAGTACTTC. Its translation: CASRILAGGRETQYF.